This T cell receptor beta chain was identified in a study of OX40 agonist ivuxolimab in advanced cancers. Across the study: Clinicians treated patients with ivuxolimab, an agonistic anti-OX40 (CD134) antibody.

The table came from immunoSEQ multiplex PCR; TCRdb's copy has only in-frame clones and leaves some out. Here the sample spans more than 70,000 clones, more than 65% being singletons. Excluded were patients having autoimmune disease history or systemic immunosuppression. The V gene's germline CDR1 is LNHDA and CDR2 SQIVND (reference sequence). J lost 5 bases, V lost 3 bases, and 11 bases had no gene match. This CDR3 is built from 16 residues. The sequencing used CD4+ or CD8+ T cells sorted from blood, collected in a trial of the OX40 agonist ivuxolimab. This rearrangement joins TRBV19 to TRBJ1-2; 8 bases fit TRBD1. The origin of this receptor is an adult with an advanced solid tumor such as melanoma, head and neck, liver or kidney cancer. CDR3 nucleotide sequence: TGTGCCAGTAGTATGTGGCGAGAGCAGGGGGCTTATGGCTACACCTTC. As protein: CASSMWREQGAYGYTF.